This T cell receptor (beta chain) was obtained from a study of blood T cell repertoires in COVID-19. Study-wide background: Researchers got acute and convalescent COVID-19 samples from the United States, Italy and Spain.

The CDR3 covers 13 residues. V lost 0 bases to trimming and J lost 7 bases, with 8 bases between them. Germline CDR1 is SGHDT and CDR2 is YYEEEE. Sequencing used immunoSEQ multiplex PCR; TCRdb keeps in-frame clones, though not all of them. Altogether some 220,000 clones are present, more than 65% being singletons, with the ten largest covering roughly 8.7%. The chain recombines TRBV5-6 with TRBJ1-3; D not resolved. The receptor's source is a man aged 50 to 59 with active or convalescent COVID-19. Specimen: peripheral blood. The CDR3: CASSLVGINTIYF. The CDR3 DNA sequence: TGTGCCAGCAGCTTGGTCGGTATCAACACCATATATTTT. Supplemented by reference TRBV5-6 and TRBJ1-3, the full variable domain reads DAGVTQSPTHLIKTRGQQVTLRCSPKSGHDTVSWYQQALGQGPQFIFQYYEEEERQRGNFPDRFSGHQFPNYSSELNVNALLLGDSALYLCASSLVGINTIYFGEGSWLTVV.